This T cell receptor (beta chain) derives from a study of T cell responses to AZD1222 COVID-19 vaccine. V lost 6 bases to trimming and J lost 0 bases; unmatched junction nucleotides: 21. Germline values: CDR1 SGHRS, CDR2 YFSETQ. The CDR3 totals 22 residues. Repertoires were generated with immunoSEQ multiplex PCR, while TCRdb's copy carries only in-frame clones and drops some. Found here are 150,000 or so clones, around 93% of them singletons; the top ten hold about 4%. Whole-study results and caveats: Only after the peak T cell response were repertoires sampled. The donor cohort was predominantly white British with a female majority, and clonal diversity may have been underestimated.

About this clone itself: Its specificity is unknown.

Pooling covered second doses at about 4 or about 12 weeks. This receptor was identified in an adult who received the AZD1222 COVID-19 vaccine. The chain is built from TRBV5-1 and TRBJ2-3; 14 bases align to TRBD2. Here the sequenced sample was peripheral blood, taken 28 days after the second AZD1222 dose. CDR3 loop: CASTNPGGWEWTSGRSTDTQYF. The DNA for the CDR3 is TGCGCCAGCACCAACCCCGGGGGATGGGAGTGGACTAGCGGGAGGAGCACAGATACGCAGTATTTT.